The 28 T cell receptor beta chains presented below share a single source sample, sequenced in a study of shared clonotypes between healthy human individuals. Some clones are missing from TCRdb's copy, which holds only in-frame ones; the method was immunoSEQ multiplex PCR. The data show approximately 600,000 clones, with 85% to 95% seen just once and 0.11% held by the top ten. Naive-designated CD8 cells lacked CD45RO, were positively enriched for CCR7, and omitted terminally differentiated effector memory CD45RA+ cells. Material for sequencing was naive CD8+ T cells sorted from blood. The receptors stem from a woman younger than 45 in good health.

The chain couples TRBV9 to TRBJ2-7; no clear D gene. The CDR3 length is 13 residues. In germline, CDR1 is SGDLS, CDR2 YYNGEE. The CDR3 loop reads CASSPLPTRFSFV. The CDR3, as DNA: TGTGCCAGCAGCCCCCTCCCCACGCGGTTTAGCTTTGTC.

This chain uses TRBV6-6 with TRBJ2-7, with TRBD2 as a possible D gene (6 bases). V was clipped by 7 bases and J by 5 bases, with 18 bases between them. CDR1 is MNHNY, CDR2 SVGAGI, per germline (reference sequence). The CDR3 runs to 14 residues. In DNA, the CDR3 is TGTGCCAGCACCCTAACACCTGGGGGGAACGAGCAGTACTTC. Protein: CASTLTPGGNEQYF.

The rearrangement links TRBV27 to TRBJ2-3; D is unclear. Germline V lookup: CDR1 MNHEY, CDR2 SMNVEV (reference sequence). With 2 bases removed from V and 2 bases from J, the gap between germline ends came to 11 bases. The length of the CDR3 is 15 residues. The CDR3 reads CASSLVATSTDTQYF. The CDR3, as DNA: TGTGCCAGCAGTTTAGTCGCTACTTCCACAGATACGCAGTATTTT.

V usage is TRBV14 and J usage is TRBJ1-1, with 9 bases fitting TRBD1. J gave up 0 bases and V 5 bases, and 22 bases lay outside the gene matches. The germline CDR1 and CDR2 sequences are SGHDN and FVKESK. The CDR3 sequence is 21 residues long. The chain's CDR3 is CASSSLEDRGFLSGMNTEAFF. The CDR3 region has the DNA TGTGCCAGCAGCAGTCTTGAGGACAGGGGTTTTTTATCGGGGATGAACACTGAAGCTTTCTTT.

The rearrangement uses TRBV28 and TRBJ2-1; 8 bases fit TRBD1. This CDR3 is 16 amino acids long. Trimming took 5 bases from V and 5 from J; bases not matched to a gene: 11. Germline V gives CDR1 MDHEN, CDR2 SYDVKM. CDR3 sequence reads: CASSPPSWGQDNEQFF. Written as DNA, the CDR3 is TGTGCCAGCAGTCCCCCCTCGTGGGGACAGGACAATGAGCAGTTCTTC.

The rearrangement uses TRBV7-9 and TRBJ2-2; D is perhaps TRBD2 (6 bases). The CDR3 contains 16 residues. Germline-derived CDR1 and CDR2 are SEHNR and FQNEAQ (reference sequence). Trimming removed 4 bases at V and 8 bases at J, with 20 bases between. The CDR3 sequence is CASSSGLARSVGELFF. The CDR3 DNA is TGTGCCAGCAGCTCTGGCCTAGCGCGTTCCGTAGGGGAGCTGTTTTTT.

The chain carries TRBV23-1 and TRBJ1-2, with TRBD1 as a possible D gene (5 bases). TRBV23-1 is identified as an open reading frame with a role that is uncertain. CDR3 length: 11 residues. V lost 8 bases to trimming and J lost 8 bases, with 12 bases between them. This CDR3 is CASRGGDGYTF. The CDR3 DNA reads TGCGCCAGCCGAGGAGGGGACGGCTACACCTTC.

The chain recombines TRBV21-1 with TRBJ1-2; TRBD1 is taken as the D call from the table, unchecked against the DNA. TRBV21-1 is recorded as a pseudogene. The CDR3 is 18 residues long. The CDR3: CASSKESRTGGEGYGYTF. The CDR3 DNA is TGTGCCAGCAGCAAAGAATCAAGGACAGGGGGCGAAGGCTATGGCTACACCTTC.

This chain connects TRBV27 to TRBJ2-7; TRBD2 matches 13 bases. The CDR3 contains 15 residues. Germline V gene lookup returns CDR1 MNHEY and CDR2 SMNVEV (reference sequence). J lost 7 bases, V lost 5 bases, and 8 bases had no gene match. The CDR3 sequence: CASSKGLAGAWEQYF. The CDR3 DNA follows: TGTGCCAGCAGTAAAGGACTAGCGGGAGCGTGGGAGCAGTACTTC.

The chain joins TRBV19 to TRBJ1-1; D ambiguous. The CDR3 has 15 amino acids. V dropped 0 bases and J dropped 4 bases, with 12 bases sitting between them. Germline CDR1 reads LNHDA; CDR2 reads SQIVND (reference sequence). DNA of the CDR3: TGTGCCAGTAGTATAGATGAAGGCGGCGGCACTGAAGCTTTCTTT. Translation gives CASSIDEGGGTEAFF.

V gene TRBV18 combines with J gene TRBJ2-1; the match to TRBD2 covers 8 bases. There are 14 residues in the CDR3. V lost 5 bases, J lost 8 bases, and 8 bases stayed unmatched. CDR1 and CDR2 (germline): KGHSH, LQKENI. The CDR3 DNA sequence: TGTGCCAGCTCATCGGGACTAGAGTCAGATGAGCAGTTCTTC. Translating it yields CASSSGLESDEQFF.

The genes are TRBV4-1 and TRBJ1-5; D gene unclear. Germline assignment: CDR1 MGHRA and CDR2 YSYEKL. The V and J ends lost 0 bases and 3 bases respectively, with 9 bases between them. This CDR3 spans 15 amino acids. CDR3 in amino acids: CASSQDRGNNQPQHF. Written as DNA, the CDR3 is TGCGCCAGCAGCCAAGATCGAGGGAACAATCAGCCCCAGCATTTT.

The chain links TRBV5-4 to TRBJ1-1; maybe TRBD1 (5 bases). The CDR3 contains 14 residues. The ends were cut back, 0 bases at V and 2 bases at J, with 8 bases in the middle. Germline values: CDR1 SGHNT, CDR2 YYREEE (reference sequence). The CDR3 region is CASSLVGDNTEAFF. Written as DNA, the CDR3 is TGTGCCAGCAGCTTGGTCGGGGACAACACTGAAGCTTTCTTT.

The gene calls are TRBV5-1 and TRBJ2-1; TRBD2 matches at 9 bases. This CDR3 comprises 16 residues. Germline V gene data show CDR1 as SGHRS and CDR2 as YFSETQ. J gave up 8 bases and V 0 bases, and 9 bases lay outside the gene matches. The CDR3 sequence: CASSLVTSGGGDEQFF. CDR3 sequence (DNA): TGCGCCAGCAGCTTGGTGACTAGCGGAGGAGGGGATGAGCAGTTCTTC.

CDR3 region: CASSRSSGRIREQYF. The DNA of the CDR3 is TGTGCCAGCAGCCGCAGTAGCGGGAGGATCCGTGAGCAGTACTTC. The chain links TRBV14 to TRBJ2-5; 10 nucleotides agree with TRBD2. With 4 bases clipped from V and 11 bases from J, the junction kept 13 bases outside the gene matches. Germline loops: CDR1 SGHDN, CDR2 FVKESK. The CDR3 loop spans 15 amino acids.

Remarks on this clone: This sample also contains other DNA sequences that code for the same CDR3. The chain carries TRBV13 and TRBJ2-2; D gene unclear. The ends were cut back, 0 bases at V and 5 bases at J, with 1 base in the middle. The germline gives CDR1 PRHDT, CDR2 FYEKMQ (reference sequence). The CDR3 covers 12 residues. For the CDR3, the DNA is TGTGCCAGCAGCTTAGGGACCGGGGAGCTGTTTTTT. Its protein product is CASSLGTGELFF.

The CDR3 sequence is CASSPPWYNEQFF. The CDR3 nucleotides read TGTGCCAGCAGCCCTCCTTGGTACAATGAGCAGTTCTTC. This rearrangement joins TRBV11-2 to TRBJ2-1; D is unclear. The CDR3 has 13 residues. Trimming removed 5 bases at V and 4 bases at J, with 9 bases between. Germline CDR1 reads SGHAT; CDR2 reads FQNNGV.

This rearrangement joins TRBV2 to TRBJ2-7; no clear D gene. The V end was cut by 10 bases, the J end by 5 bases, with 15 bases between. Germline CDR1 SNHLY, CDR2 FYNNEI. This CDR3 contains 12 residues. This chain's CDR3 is CATIWTLDEQYF. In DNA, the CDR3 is TGTGCCACTATCTGGACGCTGGACGAGCAGTACTTC.

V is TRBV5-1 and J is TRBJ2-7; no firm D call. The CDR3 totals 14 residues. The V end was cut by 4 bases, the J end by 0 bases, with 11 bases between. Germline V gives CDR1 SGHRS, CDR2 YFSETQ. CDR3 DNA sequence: TGCGCCAGCAGCATAGGACGGAGCTCCTACGAGCAGTACTTC. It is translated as CASSIGRSSYEQYF.

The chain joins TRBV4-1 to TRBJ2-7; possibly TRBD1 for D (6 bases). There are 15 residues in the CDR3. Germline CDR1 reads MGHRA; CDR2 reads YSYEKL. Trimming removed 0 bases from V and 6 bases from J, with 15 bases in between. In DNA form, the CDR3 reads TGCGCCAGCAGCCAAGACATCATGGGGGCGCGCGAGCAGTACTTC. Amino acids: CASSQDIMGAREQYF.

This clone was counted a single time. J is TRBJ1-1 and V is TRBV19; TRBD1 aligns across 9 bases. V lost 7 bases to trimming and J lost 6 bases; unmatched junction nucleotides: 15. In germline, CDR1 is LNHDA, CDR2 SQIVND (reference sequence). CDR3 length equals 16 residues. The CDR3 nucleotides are TGTGCCAGTAAGGGACAGGGCGAATTTTGGGTCCCTGAAGCTTTCTTT. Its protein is CASKGQGEFWVPEAFF.

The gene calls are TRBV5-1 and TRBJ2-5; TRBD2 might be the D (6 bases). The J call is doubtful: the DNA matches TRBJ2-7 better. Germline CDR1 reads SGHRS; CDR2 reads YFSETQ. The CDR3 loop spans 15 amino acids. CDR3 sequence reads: CASSPGRERTYEQYF. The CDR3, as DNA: TGCGCCAGCAGCCCTGGCCGGGAGAGAACCTACGAGCAGTACTTC.

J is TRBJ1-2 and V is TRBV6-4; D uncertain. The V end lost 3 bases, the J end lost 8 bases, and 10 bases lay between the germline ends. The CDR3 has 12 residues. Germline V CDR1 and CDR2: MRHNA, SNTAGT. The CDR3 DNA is TGTGCCAGCAGTGATAATTTTGGGGGCTACACCTTC. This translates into CASSDNFGGYTF.

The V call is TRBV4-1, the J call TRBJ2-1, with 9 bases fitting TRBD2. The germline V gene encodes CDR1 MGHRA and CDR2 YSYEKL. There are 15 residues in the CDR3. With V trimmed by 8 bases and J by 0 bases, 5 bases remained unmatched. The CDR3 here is CASASGISSYNEQFF. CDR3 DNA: TGCGCCAGCGCTAGCGGGATCAGCTCCTACAATGAGCAGTTCTTC.

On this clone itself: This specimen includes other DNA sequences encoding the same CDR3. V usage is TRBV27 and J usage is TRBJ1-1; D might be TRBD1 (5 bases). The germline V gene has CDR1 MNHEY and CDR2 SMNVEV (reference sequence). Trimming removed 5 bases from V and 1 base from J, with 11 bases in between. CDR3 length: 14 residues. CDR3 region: CASSPGTANTEAFF. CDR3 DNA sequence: TGTGCCAGCAGTCCCGGGACCGCGAACACTGAAGCTTTCTTT.

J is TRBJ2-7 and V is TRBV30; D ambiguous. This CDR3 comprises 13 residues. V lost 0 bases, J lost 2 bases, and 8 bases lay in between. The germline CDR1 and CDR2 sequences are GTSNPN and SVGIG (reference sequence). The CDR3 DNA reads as TGTGCCTGGAGTGTAGGAATCACCTACGAGCAGTACTTC. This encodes CAWSVGITYEQYF.

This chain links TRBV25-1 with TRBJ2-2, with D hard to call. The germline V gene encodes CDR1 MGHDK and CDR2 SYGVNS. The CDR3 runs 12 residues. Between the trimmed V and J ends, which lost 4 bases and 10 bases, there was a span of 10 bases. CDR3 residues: CASSGGAAELFF. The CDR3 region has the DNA TGTGCCAGCAGTGGAGGCGCGGCGGAGCTGTTTTTT.

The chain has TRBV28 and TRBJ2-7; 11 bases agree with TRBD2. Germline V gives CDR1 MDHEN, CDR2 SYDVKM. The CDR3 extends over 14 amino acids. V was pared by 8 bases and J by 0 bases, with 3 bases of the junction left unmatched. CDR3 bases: TGTGCCAGCGATGGACTAGCGGGCTCCTACGAGCAGTACTTC. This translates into CASDGLAGSYEQYF.